This T cell receptor beta chain was identified during a study of blood T cell repertoires in COVID-19. Germline CDR1 reads LGHDT; CDR2 reads YNNKEL (reference sequence). The CDR3 runs 17 residues. Losses at the gene ends were 4 bases for V and 3 bases for J; bases not matched to a gene: 12. Data came from immunoSEQ multiplex PCR; TCRdb stores just in-frame clones and leaves some out. The sample yields about 210,000 clones, approximately 78% seen once. Sequencing used PBMCs or T cells enriched from blood (not recorded which). This TCR was sampled from a middle-aged man who had recovered from COVID-19. The rearrangement uses TRBV3-1 (or the pseudogene TRBV3-2) and TRBJ2-5; 9 nucleotides line up with TRBD1. CDR3 in DNA: TGTGCCAGCAGCCGCTTGACGGGACAGGGAATTAAAGAGACCCAGTACTTC. Residues: CASSRLTGQGIKETQYF.